This T cell receptor (beta chain) was profiled in a study of blood T cell repertoires in COVID-19. Study overall: COVID-19 samples, acute and convalescent, were from the United States, Italy and Spain.

This CDR3 is built from 14 residues. Germline V gives CDR1 SGHTA, CDR2 FQGNSA. Trimming shortened V by 0 bases and J by 1 base, and 3 bases separated the two germline ends. Authors' analysis steps: Estimation of nucleated cell counts relied on the amplification of reference gene primers. Here immunoSEQ multiplex PCR was the method, and the copy in TCRdb shows in-frame clones only, minus some. V and J calls and clone size are given by that table; D and trimming were obtained from the DNA. The profile covers roughly 80,000 clones, with around nine tenths appearing a single time and about 1.9% taken by the ten largest.

The sequence derives from a woman aged 55 to 70 with acute or convalescent COVID-19. Sequenced sample: peripheral blood. V gene TRBV7-2 combines with J gene TRBJ2-2; unclear D gene. This CDR3 is CASSLAQNTGELFF. The DNA of the CDR3 is TGTGCCAGCAGCTTAGCTCAGAACACCGGGGAGCTGTTTTTT.